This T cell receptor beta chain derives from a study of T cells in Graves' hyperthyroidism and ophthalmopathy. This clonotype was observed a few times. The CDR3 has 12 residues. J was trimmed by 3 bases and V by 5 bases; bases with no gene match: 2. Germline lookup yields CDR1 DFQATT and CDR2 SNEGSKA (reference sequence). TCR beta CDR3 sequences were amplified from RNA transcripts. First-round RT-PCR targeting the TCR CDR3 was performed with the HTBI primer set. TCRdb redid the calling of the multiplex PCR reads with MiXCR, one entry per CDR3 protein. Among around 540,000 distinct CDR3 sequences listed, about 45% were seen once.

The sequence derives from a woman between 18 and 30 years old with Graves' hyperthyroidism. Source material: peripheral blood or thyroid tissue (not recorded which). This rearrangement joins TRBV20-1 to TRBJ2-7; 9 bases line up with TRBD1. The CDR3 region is CSAWDRDYEQYF. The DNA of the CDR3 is TGCAGTGCTTGGGACAGGGACTACGAGCAGTACTTC.